The 29 T cell receptor beta chains listed next were all sequenced from one sample in a study of post-analysis software for immune sequencing data. The library was made from cDNA and included unique molecular identifiers. TCRdb redid the calling of the PCR reads with MiXCR, one entry per CDR3 protein. The sample contains about 260,000 distinct CDR3 sequences, 35% to 40% of which appear only once. Findings and limits, study-wide: In patients, about 5 TRBV segments were more frequent than in controls, with TRBV5-6, TRBV5-1 and TRBV20-1 among them.

Their recognized antigens are unknown. What was sequenced was blood. These receptors all come from a girl under 18 with multiple sclerosis.

Here the CDR3 reads CATSGVGGVNEAFF. CDR3 nucleotides: TGTGCCACCAGCGGGGTCGGGGGCGTTAATGAAGCTTTCTTT. This chain joins TRBV15 and TRBJ1-1; D is perhaps TRBD1 (6 bases). V lost 5 bases and J lost 7, with 17 bases in between. The CDR3 length is 14 residues. Per the germline V gene, CDR1 is LNHNV and CDR2 is YYDKDF (reference sequence).

This clonotype came up many times. The V call is TRBV20-1, the J call TRBJ1-2, with D maybe TRBD1 (5 bases). CDR3 size: 12 residues. The V gene lost 7 bases and the J gene lost 3 bases, with 12 bases spanning the gap. Germline assignment: CDR1 DFQATT and CDR2 SNEGSKA (reference sequence). CDR3 DNA sequence: TGCAGTGGTAGGGACCCACACTATGGCTACACCTTC. It specifies CSGRDPHYGYTF.

This chain links TRBV20-1 with TRBJ1-2; D gene unclear. CDR3 length: 14 residues. V lost 1 base and J lost 5, with 14 bases in between. The germline V gene encodes CDR1 DFQATT and CDR2 SNEGSKA (reference sequence). CDR3 DNA: TGCAGTGCTAGAGCTGGCCCTAGCTATTATGGCTACACCTTC. It translates to CSARAGPSYYGYTF.

This clonotype has ten or more counts. This rearrangement joins TRBV20-1 to TRBJ1-6; D unclear. The V and J ends lost 3 bases and 7 bases respectively, with 13 bases between them. The CDR3 runs to 14 residues. CDR1 DFQATT and CDR2 SNEGSKA come from the germline V gene (reference sequence). CDR3 coding DNA: TGCAGTGCTAGCGCGGGCTTTGGGAATTCACCCCTCCACTTT. This encodes CSASAGFGNSPLHF.

DNA of the CDR3: TGTGCCAGCAGCCCCACGATTGCTGGCTATGGCTACACCTTC. Translated: CASSPTIAGYGYTF. The chain employs TRBV7-2 and TRBJ1-2, with D unresolved. This CDR3 region has 14 residues. The germline V gene encodes CDR1 SGHTA and CDR2 FQGNSA. V was cut by 5 bases and J by 4 bases, with 14 bases left in between.

This clonotype was seen many times. The rearrangement uses TRBV20-1 and TRBJ2-4, with a tentative D call TRBD2 (6 bases). With 0 bases removed from V and 4 bases from J, the gap between germline ends came to 13 bases. The germline V gene has CDR1 DFQATT and CDR2 SNEGSKA (reference sequence). The CDR3 has 15 amino acids. This CDR3 is CSARDLGGLKNIQYF. The CDR3 region has the DNA TGCAGTGCTAGAGATCTCGGGGGACTGAAAAACATTCAGTACTTC.

This clonotype came up a few times. The chain uses TRBV7-9 and TRBJ1-4; possible D gene TRBD1, 6 bases. The CDR3 is 12 residues long. V gave up 5 bases and J gave up 5 bases, with 6 bases separating them. Germline-derived CDR1 and CDR2 are SEHNR and FQNEAQ (reference sequence). The CDR3 sequence is CASSDRNEKLFF. CDR3 DNA: TGTGCCAGCAGCGACAGGAATGAAAAACTGTTTTTT.

The chain links TRBV6-1 to TRBJ2-7, with TRBD1 matching over 10 bases. This CDR3 has 17 amino acids. In germline, CDR1 is MNHNS, CDR2 SASEGT. V was pared by 8 bases and J by 4 bases, with 17 bases of the junction left unmatched. In DNA, the CDR3 is TGTGCCAGCCAACGAACACAAGACAGGGGGCGGGGATACGAGCAGTACTTC. It is translated as CASQRTQDRGRGYEQYF.

With respect to this clonotype: A much larger clone is a single base away; this may be a read error. The V and J genes are TRBV5-1 and TRBJ1-2; D perhaps matches TRBD1 (5 bases). CDR3 size: 19 residues. Germline-derived CDR1 and CDR2 are SGHRS and YFSETQ. CDR3 loop: CASILDYRPLVGPNYGYTF. Written as DNA, the CDR3 is TGCGCCAGCATCTTGGACTACAGGCCGCTGGTAGGCCCTAACTATGGCTACACCTTC.

In its sample, this clonotype was seen many times. The genes are TRBV4-1 and TRBJ1-5; D gene ambiguous. CDR3 size: 13 residues. Per germline, CDR1 MGHRA and CDR2 YSYEKL. V lost 2 bases, J lost 3 bases, and 5 bases lay in between. The CDR3 region has the DNA TGCGCCAGCAGCCAACGGGACAATCAGCCCCAGCATTTT. Protein sequence: CASSQRDNQPQHF.

This clonotype was recorded at least ten times. This chain joins TRBV11-2 and TRBJ2-3, with 9 bases identical to TRBD2. J was trimmed by 4 bases and V by 4 bases; bases with no gene match: 12. From germline, CDR1 is SGHAT and CDR2 FQNNGV. The CDR3 length is 17 residues. CDR3 sequence (DNA): TGTGCCAGCAGCTCATTTATGACGGGCGGGAGGGCAGATACGCAGTATTTT. This gives the protein CASSSFMTGGRADTQYF.

In this sample, this clonotype turned up many times. The CDR3 sequence is CASSPDTYNEQFF. The CDR3, as DNA: TGTGCCAGCAGCCCAGACACGTACAATGAGCAGTTCTTC. The V call is TRBV7-2, the J call TRBJ2-1; D gene ambiguous. There are 13 residues in the CDR3. The germline CDR1 and CDR2 sequences are SGHTA and FQGNSA. With 5 bases removed from V and 4 bases from J, the gap between germline ends came to 9 bases. The whole variable domain, remainder taken from reference TRBV7-2 and TRBJ2-1, is GAGVSQSPSNKVTEKGKDVELRCDPISGHTALYWYRQSLGQGLEFLIYFQGNSAPDKSGLPSDRFSAERTGGSVSTLTIQRTQQEDSAVYLCASSPDTYNEQFFGPGTRLTVL.

V and J are TRBV24-1 and TRBJ2-1; TRBD2 agrees at 9 bases. V shed 4 bases and J 9 bases; nucleotides not matched to a gene: 9. The germline CDR1 and CDR2 sequences are KGHDR and SFDVKD. This CDR3 has 15 residues. In DNA form, the CDR3 reads TGTGCCACCAGTGAAAGCCCTAGCGGGATCTCTGAGCAGTTCTTC. This sequence encodes CATSESPSGISEQFF.

The V gene is TRBV30, the J gene TRBJ2-5; D may be TRBD2 (7 bases). This CDR3 has 13 amino acids. CDR1 and CDR2 from the germline V gene are GTSNPN and SVGIG (reference sequence). Trimming took 2 bases from V and 5 from J, leaving 12 bases between them. The CDR3 region has the DNA TGTGCCTGGAGTAGGGGGGGAGGGGAGACCCAGTACTTC. This encodes CAWSRGGGETQYF. Based on the CDR3 plus reference TRBV30 and TRBJ2-5, the full variable domain is SQTIHQWPATLVQPVGSPLSLECTVEGTSNPNLYWYRQAAGRGLQLLFYSVGIGQISSEVPQNLSASRPQDRQFILSSKKLLLSDSGFYLCAWSRGGGETQYFGPGTRLLVL.

Concerning this clonotype itself: This may stem from a read error, because a much larger clone lies one nucleotide away. The chain carries TRBV14 and TRBJ2-6; D might be TRBD1 or TRBD2, each matching 5 bases. The CDR3 sequence is 21 residues long. Trimming removed 4 bases at V and 0 bases at J, with 25 bases between. Germline CDR1 is SGHDN and CDR2 is FVKESK. The DNA of the CDR3 is TGTGCCAGCAGCCGAGTGGCAGCGCGGGTAGGGGCATACTCTGGGGCCAACGTCCTGACTTTC. Its translation is CASSRVAARVGAYSGANVLTF.

The chain uses TRBV29-1 and TRBJ1-1; perhaps TRBD1 as D (5 bases). The CDR3 consists of 13 residues. From germline, CDR1 is SQVTM and CDR2 ANQGSEA. Trimming shortened V by 6 bases and J by 1 base, and 12 bases separated the two germline ends. CDR3 sequence (DNA): TGCAGCGTGGCCGACAGAAAGAACACTGAAGCTTTCTTT. It encodes CSVADRKNTEAFF.

This clonotype was recorded at least ten times. The rearrangement joins TRBV7-9 to TRBJ2-5; TRBD1 might be the D (5 bases). Germline V gene lookup returns CDR1 SEHNR and CDR2 FQNEAQ (reference sequence). Trimming cost V 3 bases and J 4 bases, with 12 bases left between them. The CDR3 sequence is 14 residues long. The CDR3 is CASSFQTAGETQYF. CDR3 DNA: TGTGCCAGCAGCTTTCAGACAGCAGGAGAGACCCAGTACTTC.

This clonotype was seen repeatedly, ten times or more. CDR3 protein: CASSLAGGPPDTQYF. The CDR3 coding sequence is TGTGCCAGCAGTTTAGCGGGGGGGCCCCCAGATACGCAGTATTTT. The rearrangement joins TRBV9 to TRBJ2-3; 11 bases match TRBD2. The CDR3 consists of 15 residues. The germline V gene encodes CDR1 SGDLS and CDR2 YYNGEE. After removal of 5 bases from V and 4 bases from J, the junction contained 6 bases not matched to a gene.

This clonotype appeared many times. V usage is TRBV20-1 and J usage is TRBJ2-5, with D perhaps matching TRBD1 (7 bases). Germline CDR1 DFQATT, CDR2 SNEGSKA (reference sequence). This CDR3 comprises 14 residues. Trimming took off 0 bases at V and 5 bases at J, with 13 bases between the two ends. The CDR3 sequence is CSARDQGGGETQYF. The CDR3 DNA sequence: TGCAGTGCTAGAGATCAGGGGGGTGGGGAGACCCAGTACTTC.

This clonotype came up many times. J is TRBJ2-2 and V is TRBV27; 11 bases are a match to TRBD2. V trimming: 8 bases; J trimming: 3 bases; junction bases outside the gene matches: 8. Germline-derived CDR1 and CDR2 are MNHEY and SMNVEV (reference sequence). This CDR3 contains 16 residues. The CDR3 is CASGPTSGSHTGELFF. CDR3 nucleotide sequence: TGTGCCAGCGGCCCAACTAGCGGGAGTCACACCGGGGAGCTGTTTTTT.

This clonotype was observed many times. The gene calls are TRBV15 and TRBJ1-1, with D uncertain. V shed 3 bases and J shed 0 bases, with 11 bases lying between them. This CDR3 has 15 residues. CDR1 LNHNV and CDR2 YYDKDF come from the germline V gene (reference sequence). As DNA, the CDR3 is TGTGCCACCAGCAGCCCTTTAGCCGTGAACACTGAAGCTTTCTTT. Translation: CATSSPLAVNTEAFF.

This clonotype was detected ten times or more. The gene calls are TRBV20-1 and TRBJ2-1, with D possibly matching TRBD2 (5 bases). There are 14 residues in the CDR3. Germline loops: CDR1 DFQATT, CDR2 SNEGSKA (reference sequence). V was cut by 5 bases and J by 2 bases, with 13 bases left in between. The CDR3 protein is CSAGGGQAYNEQFF. The CDR3 nucleotides read TGCAGTGCTGGAGGTGGGCAAGCCTACAATGAGCAGTTCTTC.

The chain uses TRBV27 and TRBJ1-2, with D possibly matching TRBD1 (5 bases). The germline CDR1 and CDR2 sequences are MNHEY and SMNVEV (reference sequence). Deletions cut 5 bases from V and 5 bases from J, with 18 bases between. This CDR3 is 15 amino acids long. CDR3 loop: CASSGGRDGRYGYTF. DNA of the CDR3: TGTGCCAGCAGTGGAGGCCGGGACGGTCGTTATGGCTACACCTTC.

This clonotype has a count of ten or more. J is TRBJ1-5 and V is TRBV24-1, with D unclear. CDR3 size: 13 residues. Trimming took 2 bases from V and 1 from J, leaving 2 bases between them. Germline CDR1 KGHDR, CDR2 SFDVKD. CDR3: CATSDYSNQPQHF. The DNA for the CDR3 is TGTGCCACCAGTGATTACAGCAATCAGCCCCAGCATTTT.

This sequence joins TRBV11-2 and TRBJ1-1; TRBD1 is a possible D gene (6 bases). Germline CDR1 is SGHAT and CDR2 is FQNNGV. This CDR3 has 12 amino acids. CDR3 nucleotide sequence: TGTGGCACCCAGGGGAACAAAGCTGAAGCTTTCTTT. Translating it yields CGTQGNKAEAFF.

Regarding this clonotype: A much bigger clone sits one base away, suggesting this may be a read error. The J gene is TRBJ2-7, the V gene TRBV6-6, with D tentatively TRBD2 (5 bases). The CDR3 consists of 13 residues. Germline assignment: CDR1 MNHNY and CDR2 SVGAGI (reference sequence). CDR3 sequence: CASGPGLSYKQYF. The CDR3 DNA is TGTGCCAGCGGACCAGGACTCTCCTACAAGCAGTACTTC.

In regard to this clonotype: A much larger clone lies one base from this, so it may be a read error. The chain has TRBV24-1 and TRBJ2-7; D is undetermined. CDR3 length: 13 amino acids. The V end was cut by 7 bases, the J end by 7 bases, with 16 bases between. The germline V gene has CDR1 KGHDR and CDR2 SFDVKD. CDR3 sequence: CATSTWPYNEQYF. DNA for the CDR3: TGTGCCACCAGCACATGGCCCTACAATGAGCAGTACTTC.

V is TRBV5-1 and J is TRBJ1-6, with D possibly matching TRBD1 (5 bases). Germline lookup yields CDR1 SGHRS and CDR2 YFSETQ. This CDR3 region has 18 residues. Deletions cut 4 bases from V and 0 bases from J, with 17 bases between. CDR3 DNA: TGCGCCAGCAGCCAACGGGACCCAAGGAGCTCCTATAATTCACCCCTCCACTTT. Translating gives CASSQRDPRSSYNSPLHF.

Concerning this clonotype itself: The CDR3 end shows no conserved phenylalanine or tryptophan, and so a read error is likely. This CDR3 is CASSLQTGQGHSEQFS. DNA for the CDR3: TGTGCCAGCAGCCTACAGACAGGGCAAGGACACAGTGAGCAGTTCTCC. This sequence joins TRBV7-6 and TRBJ2-1; the match to TRBD1 covers 7 bases. The ends lost 5 bases at V and 9 bases at J; junction bases unmatched: 16. Germline CDR1 reads SGHVS; CDR2 reads FNYEAQ. The CDR3 extends over 16 amino acids.